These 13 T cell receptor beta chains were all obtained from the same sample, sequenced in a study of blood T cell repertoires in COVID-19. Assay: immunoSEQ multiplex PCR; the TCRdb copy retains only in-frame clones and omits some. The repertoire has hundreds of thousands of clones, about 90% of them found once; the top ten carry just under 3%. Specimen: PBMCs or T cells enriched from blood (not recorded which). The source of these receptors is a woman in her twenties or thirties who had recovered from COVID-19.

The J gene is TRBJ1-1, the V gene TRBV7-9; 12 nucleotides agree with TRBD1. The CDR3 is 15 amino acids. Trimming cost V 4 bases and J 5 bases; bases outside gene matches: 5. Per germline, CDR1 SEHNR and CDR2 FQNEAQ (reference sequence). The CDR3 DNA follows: TGTGCCAGCAGCTGGGCGGGACAGGGGGCTACTGAAGCTTTCTTT. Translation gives CASSWAGQGATEAFF.

CDR3 sequence (DNA): TGTGCCAGCAGGGGGGGGCTCGGATCCTACAATGAGCAGTTCTTC. Protein: CASRGGLGSYNEQFF. This rearrangement joins TRBV2 to TRBJ2-1; maybe TRBD2 (7 bases). The CDR3 sequence is 15 residues long. Trimming cost V 6 bases and J 1 base, with 13 bases left between them. Germline values: CDR1 SNHLY, CDR2 FYNNEI.

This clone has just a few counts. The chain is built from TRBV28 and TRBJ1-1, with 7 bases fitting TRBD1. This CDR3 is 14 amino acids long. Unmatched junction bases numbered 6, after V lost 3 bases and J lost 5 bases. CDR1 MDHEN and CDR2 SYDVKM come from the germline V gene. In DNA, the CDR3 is TGTGCCAGCAGTTTTGCCGACAGGGTAACTGAAGCTTTCTTT. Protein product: CASSFADRVTEAFF. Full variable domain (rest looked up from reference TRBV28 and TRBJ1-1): DVKVTQSSRYLVKRTGEKVFLECVQDMDHENMFWYRQDPGLGLRLIYFSYDVKMKEKGDIPEGYSVSREKKERFSLILESASTNQTSMYLCASSFADRVTEAFFGQGTRLTVV.

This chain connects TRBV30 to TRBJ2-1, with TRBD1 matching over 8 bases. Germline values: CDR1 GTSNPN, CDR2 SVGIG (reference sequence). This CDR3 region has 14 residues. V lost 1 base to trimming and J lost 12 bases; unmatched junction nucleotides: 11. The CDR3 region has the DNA TGTGCCTGGAGTGCTAAGGGGGGACAGGCAGGGCAGTTCTTC. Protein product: CAWSAKGGQAGQFF.

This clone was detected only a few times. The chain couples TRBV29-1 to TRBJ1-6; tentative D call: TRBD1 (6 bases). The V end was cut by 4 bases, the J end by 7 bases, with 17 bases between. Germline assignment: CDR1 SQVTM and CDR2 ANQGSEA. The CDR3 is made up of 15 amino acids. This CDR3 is CSVGGGGVSNSPLHF. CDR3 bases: TGCAGCGTTGGAGGGGGAGGGGTATCGAATTCACCCCTCCACTTT.

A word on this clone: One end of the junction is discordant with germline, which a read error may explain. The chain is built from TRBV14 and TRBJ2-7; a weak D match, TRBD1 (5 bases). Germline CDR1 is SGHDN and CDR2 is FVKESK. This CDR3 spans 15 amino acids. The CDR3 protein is CASSLLTASSSEQYF. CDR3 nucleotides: TGTGCCAGCAGCCTCCTGACAGCCTCCTCCTCCGAGCAGTACTTC. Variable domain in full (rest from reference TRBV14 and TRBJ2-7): EAGVTQFPSHSVIEKGQTVTLRCDPISGHDNLYWYRRVMGKEIKFLLHFVKESKQDESGMPNNRFLAERTGGTYSTLKVQPAELEDSGVYFCASSLLTASSSEQYFGPGTRLTVT.

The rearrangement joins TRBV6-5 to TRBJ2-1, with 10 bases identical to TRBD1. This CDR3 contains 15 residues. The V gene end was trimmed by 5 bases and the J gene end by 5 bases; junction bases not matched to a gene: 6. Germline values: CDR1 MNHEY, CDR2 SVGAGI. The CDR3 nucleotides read TGTGCCAGCAGTCCCCTGGGGACAGGGGACAATGAGCAGTTCTTC. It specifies CASSPLGTGDNEQFF.

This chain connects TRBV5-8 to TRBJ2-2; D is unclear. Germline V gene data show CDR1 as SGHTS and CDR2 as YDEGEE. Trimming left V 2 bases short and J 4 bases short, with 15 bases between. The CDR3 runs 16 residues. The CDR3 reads CASSFRQTAGTGELFF. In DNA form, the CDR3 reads TGTGCCAGCAGCTTCCGACAAACGGCCGGCACCGGGGAGCTGTTTTTT.

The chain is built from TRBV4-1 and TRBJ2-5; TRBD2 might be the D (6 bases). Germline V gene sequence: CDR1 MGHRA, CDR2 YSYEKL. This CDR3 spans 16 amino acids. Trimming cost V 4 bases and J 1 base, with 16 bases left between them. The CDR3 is CASSRTRAGGQETQYF. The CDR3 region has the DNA TGCGCCAGCAGCCGAACCCGGGCCGGGGGCCAAGAGACCCAGTACTTC.

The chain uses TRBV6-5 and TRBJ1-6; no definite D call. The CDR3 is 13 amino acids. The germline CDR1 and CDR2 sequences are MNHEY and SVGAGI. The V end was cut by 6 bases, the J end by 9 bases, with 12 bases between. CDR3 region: CASSTSGISPLHF. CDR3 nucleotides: TGTGCCAGCAGCACTTCCGGGATTTCACCCCTCCACTTT.

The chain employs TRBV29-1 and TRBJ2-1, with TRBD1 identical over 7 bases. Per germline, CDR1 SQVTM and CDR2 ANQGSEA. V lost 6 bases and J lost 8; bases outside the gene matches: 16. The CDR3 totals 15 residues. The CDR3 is CSVRQGRYPWDEQFF. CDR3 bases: TGCAGCGTACGACAGGGTCGATACCCTTGGGATGAGCAGTTCTTC.

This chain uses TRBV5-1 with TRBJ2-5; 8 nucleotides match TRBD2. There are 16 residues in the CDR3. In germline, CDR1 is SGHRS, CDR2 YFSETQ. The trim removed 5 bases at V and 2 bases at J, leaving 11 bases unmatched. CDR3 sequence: CASSLPSGGSQETQYF. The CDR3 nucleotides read TGCGCCAGCAGTTTGCCCAGCGGGGGTTCTCAAGAGACCCAGTACTTC.

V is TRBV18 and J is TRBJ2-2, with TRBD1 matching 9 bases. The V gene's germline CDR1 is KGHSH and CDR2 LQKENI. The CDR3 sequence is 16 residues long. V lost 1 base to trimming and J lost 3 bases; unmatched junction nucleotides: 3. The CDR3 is CASSPLRDRDTGELFF. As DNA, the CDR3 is TGTGCCAGCTCACCACTCCGGGACAGGGACACCGGGGAGCTGTTTTTT.